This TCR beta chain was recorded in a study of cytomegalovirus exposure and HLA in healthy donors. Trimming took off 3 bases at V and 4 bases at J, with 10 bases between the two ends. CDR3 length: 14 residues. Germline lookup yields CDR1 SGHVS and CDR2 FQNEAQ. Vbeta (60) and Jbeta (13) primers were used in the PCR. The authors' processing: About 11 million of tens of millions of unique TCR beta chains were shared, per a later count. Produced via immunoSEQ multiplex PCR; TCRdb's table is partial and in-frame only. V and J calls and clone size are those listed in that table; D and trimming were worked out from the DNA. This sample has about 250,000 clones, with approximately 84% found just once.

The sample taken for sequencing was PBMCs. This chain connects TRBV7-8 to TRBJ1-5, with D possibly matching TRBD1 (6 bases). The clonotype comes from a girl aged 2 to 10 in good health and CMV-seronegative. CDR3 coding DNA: TGTGCCAGCAGCTTCCCAGGGACAAATCAGCCCCAGCATTTT. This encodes CASSFPGTNQPQHF.